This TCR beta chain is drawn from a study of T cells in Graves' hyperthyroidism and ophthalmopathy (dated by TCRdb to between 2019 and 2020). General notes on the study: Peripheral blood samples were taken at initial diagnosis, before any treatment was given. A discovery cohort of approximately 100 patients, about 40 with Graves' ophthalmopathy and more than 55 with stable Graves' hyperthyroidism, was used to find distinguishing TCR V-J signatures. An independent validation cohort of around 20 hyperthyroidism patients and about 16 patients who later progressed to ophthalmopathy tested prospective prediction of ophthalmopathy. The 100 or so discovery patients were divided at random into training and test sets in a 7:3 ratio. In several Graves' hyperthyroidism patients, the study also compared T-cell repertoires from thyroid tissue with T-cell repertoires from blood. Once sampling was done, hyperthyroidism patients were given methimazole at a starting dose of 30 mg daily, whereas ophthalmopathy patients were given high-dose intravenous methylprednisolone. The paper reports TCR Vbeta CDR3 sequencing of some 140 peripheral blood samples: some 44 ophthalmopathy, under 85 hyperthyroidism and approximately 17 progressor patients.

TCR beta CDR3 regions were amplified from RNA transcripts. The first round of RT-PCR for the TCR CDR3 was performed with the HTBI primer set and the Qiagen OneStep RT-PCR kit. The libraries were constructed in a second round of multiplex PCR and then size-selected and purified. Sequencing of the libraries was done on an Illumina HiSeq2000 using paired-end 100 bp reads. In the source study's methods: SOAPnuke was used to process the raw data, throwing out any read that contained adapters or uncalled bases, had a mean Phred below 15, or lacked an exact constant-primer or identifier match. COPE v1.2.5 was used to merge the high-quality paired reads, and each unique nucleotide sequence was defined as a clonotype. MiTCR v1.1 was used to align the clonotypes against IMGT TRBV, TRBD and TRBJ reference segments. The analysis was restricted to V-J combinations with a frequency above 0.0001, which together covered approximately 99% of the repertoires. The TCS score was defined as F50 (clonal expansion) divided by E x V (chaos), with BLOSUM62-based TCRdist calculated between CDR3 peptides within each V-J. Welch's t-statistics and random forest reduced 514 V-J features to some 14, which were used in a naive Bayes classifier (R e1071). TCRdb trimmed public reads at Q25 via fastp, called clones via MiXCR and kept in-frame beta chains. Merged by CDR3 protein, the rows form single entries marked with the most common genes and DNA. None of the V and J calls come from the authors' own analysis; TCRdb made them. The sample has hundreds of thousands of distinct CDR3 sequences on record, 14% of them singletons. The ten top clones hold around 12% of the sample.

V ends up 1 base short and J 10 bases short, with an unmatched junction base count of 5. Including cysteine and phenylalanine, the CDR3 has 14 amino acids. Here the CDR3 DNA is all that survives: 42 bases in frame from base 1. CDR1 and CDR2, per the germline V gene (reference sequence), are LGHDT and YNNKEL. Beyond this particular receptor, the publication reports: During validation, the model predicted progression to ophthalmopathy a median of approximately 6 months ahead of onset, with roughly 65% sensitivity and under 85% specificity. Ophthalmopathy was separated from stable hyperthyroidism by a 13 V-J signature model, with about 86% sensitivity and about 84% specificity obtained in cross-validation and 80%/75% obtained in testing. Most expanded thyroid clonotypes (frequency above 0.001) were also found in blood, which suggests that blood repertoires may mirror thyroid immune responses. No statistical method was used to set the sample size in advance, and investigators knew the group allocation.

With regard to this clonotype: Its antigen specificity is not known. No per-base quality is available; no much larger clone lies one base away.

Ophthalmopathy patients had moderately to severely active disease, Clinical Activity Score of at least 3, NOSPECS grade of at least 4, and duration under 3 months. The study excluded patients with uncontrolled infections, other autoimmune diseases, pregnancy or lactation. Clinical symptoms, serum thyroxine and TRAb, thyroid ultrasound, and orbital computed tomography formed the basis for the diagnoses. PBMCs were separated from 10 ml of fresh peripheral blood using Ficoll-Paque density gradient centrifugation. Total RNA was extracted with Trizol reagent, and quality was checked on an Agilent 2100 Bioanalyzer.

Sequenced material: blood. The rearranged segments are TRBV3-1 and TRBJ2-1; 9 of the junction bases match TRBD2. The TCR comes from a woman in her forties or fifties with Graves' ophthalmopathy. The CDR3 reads CASSQGIAGVEQFF. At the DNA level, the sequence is TGTGCCAGCAGCCAAGGCATAGCGGGGGTGGAGCAGTTCTTC.